These 22 T cell receptor beta chains were all obtained from the same sample, sequenced in a study of T cell repertoires in cytomegalovirus infection. TCRdb independently ran MiXCR on the reads; one entry per CDR3 protein. The sample lists around 450,000 distinct CDR3 sequences, approximately 33% seen once, with roughly 15% in the top ten. The sequenced material came from PBMCs. These receptors came from a human donor in good health (CMV status not recorded). Some clones in this sample may be carry-over from other donors' samples.

The chain employs TRBV6-2 or TRBV6-3 and TRBJ1-4; D is undetermined. Germline V gene data show CDR1 as MNHEY and CDR2 as SVGEGT. There are 14 residues in the CDR3. V lost 6 bases and J 7 bases, leaving 15 bases between the germline ends. CDR3 DNA: TGTGCCAGCAGAAAGACCCAAACGGGTGAAAAACTGTTTTTT. It translates to CASRKTQTGEKLFF.

The V call is TRBV19, the J call TRBJ2-1; TRBD1 might be the D (5 bases). CDR3 size: 13 residues. V was shortened by 10 bases and J by 5 bases, with 15 bases between the two germline ends. Germline CDR1 and CDR2: LNHDA and SQIVND (reference sequence). The CDR3 spells CATTGRIDNEQFF. The CDR3 DNA follows: TGTGCCACCACAGGACGGATAGACAATGAGCAGTTCTTC.

The J gene is TRBJ2-1, the V gene TRBV2, with TRBD2 identical over 9 bases. Germline values: CDR1 SNHLY, CDR2 FYNNEI. This CDR3 is 14 amino acids long. Germline trimming cut 4 bases from V and 4 bases from J; bases unmatched to any gene: 2. The chain's CDR3 is CASSGAGGYNEQFF. CDR3 in DNA: TGTGCCAGCAGTGGAGCGGGGGGTTACAATGAGCAGTTCTTC.

V and J are TRBV12-3 or TRBV12-4 and TRBJ1-5, with D hard to call. The CDR3 runs to 14 residues. Trimming took off 2 bases at V and 7 bases at J, with 12 bases between the two ends. This CDR3 is CASSLSPDQQPQHF. The CDR3 nucleotides read TGTGCCAGCAGTTTATCTCCGGATCAGCAGCCCCAGCATTTT.

The rearrangement joins TRBV24-1 to TRBJ2-3; 8 nucleotides match TRBD2. V was clipped by 4 bases and J by 2 bases; unmatched bases: 4. The CDR3 covers 15 residues. The germline gives CDR1 KGHDR, CDR2 SFDVKD. The CDR3 is CATSEARGATDTQYF. Written as DNA, the CDR3 is TGTGCCACCAGTGAAGCGCGGGGGGCCACAGATACGCAGTATTTT.

CDR3 nucleotide sequence: TGTGCCAGCAGTTACAGACTAGCGGGGGCCCGATCAGCAGATACGCAGTATTTT. It is translated as CASSYRLAGARSADTQYF. The chain couples TRBV6-5 to TRBJ2-3, with 12 positions matching TRBD2. The V gene end was trimmed by 2 bases and the J gene end by 4 bases; junction bases not matched to a gene: 10. Germline loops: CDR1 MNHEY, CDR2 SVGAGI. The CDR3 has 18 amino acids.

On this clonotype: As the CDR3 is not closed by the conserved phenylalanine or tryptophan, this likely results from a read error. The DNA is left out, because the CDR3 cannot be placed on it with certainty; the CDR3 is given as TCRdb lists it. The J gene is TRBJ2-1, the V gene TRBV7-2; the table's TRBD2 call for D was not verified on the DNA. Termini included, the CDR3 measures 15 amino acids. The germline V gene encodes CDR1 SGHTA and CDR2 FQGNSA. This CDR3 is CASSILAGPYNEQLL.

The V and J genes are TRBV24-1 and TRBJ1-2; no clear D gene. CDR1 is KGHDR, CDR2 SFDVKD, per germline. With 5 bases removed from V and 6 bases from J, the gap between germline ends came to 15 bases. The CDR3 totals 14 residues. The CDR3 here is CATSGIQRNHGYTF. DNA for the CDR3: TGTGCCACCAGTGGTATTCAGAGGAACCATGGCTACACCTTC.

The V gene is TRBV12-3 or TRBV12-4, the J gene TRBJ2-1; a possible D gene is TRBD1 (5 bases). The CDR3 is 14 residues long. V was cut by 3 bases and J by 15 bases, with 21 bases left in between. Written as DNA, the CDR3 is TGTGCCAGCAGTTTTGGAGCAGGGCCACCACAGTTGTTCTTC. Translated, it gives CASSFGAGPPQLFF.

V usage is TRBV6-2 or TRBV6-3 and J usage is TRBJ2-6, with unresolved D. Trimming shortened V by 2 bases and J by 0 bases, and 8 bases separated the two germline ends. Germline assignment: CDR1 MNHEY and CDR2 SVGEGT. The CDR3 consists of 16 residues. CDR3: CASSYNLGSGANVLTF. The CDR3 DNA is TGTGCCAGCAGTTACAACCTGGGCTCTGGGGCCAACGTCCTGACTTTC.

This clonotype was seen many times. This chain connects TRBV11-2 to TRBJ2-7, with a tentative D call TRBD2 (6 bases). The CDR3 has 13 amino acids. CDR1 is SGHAT and CDR2 is FQNNGV in the germline V gene. Trimming shortened V by 5 bases and J by 1 base, and 9 bases separated the two germline ends. The CDR3 region has the DNA TGTGCCAGCAGCCCCGGGACTTCCTACGAGCAGTACTTC. Its translation is CASSPGTSYEQYF.

The sample holds many counts of this clonotype. The chain links TRBV7-2 to TRBJ1-1; no definite D call. V was trimmed by 7 bases and J by 6 bases, leaving 15 bases between them. The germline gives CDR1 SGHTA, CDR2 FQGNSA. This CDR3 contains 13 residues. CDR3 in DNA: TGTGCCAGCACCTCTCAGGTACGGGCTGAAGCTTTCTTT. Amino acid sequence: CASTSQVRAEAFF.

In this sample, this clonotype turned up many times. The genes are TRBV6-1 and TRBJ1-1; D may be TRBD1 (5 bases). This CDR3 comprises 16 residues. V lost 0 bases to trimming and J lost 5 bases, with 16 bases between them. CDR1 MNHNS and CDR2 SASEGT come from the germline V gene. CDR3 region: CASSEALQGPETEAFF. CDR3 DNA: TGTGCCAGCAGTGAAGCGCTTCAGGGCCCGGAGACTGAAGCTTTCTTT.

A word on this clonotype: The conserved phenylalanine or tryptophan normally closing the CDR3 is absent here, so this likely arose from a read error. The CDR3 coding sequence is TGTGCCAGCAGCTTAGCTCGGGACCCGAAGCGAGAGACCCAGTACTTA. Protein: CASSLARDPKRETQYL. The V and J genes are TRBV7-2 and TRBJ2-5, with D possibly being TRBD1 or TRBD2 (5 bases each). Germline V CDR1 and CDR2: SGHTA, FQGNSA. V was clipped by 0 bases and J by 4 bases, with 15 bases between them. The CDR3 spans 16 residues.

This clonotype was picked up many times. J is TRBJ2-1 and V is TRBV7-2, with 7 bases fitting TRBD2. Germline V gives CDR1 SGHTA, CDR2 FQGNSA. The CDR3 length is 14 residues. With 5 bases clipped from V and 6 bases from J, the junction kept 7 bases outside the gene matches. The chain's CDR3 is CASSPPGLLNEQFF. In nucleotides, the CDR3 is TGTGCCAGCAGCCCCCCGGGACTACTCAATGAGCAGTTCTTC.

The V call is TRBV7-2, the J call TRBJ2-1, with 7 bases matching TRBD1. Germline-derived CDR1 and CDR2 are SGHTA and FQGNSA. CDR3 size: 13 residues. The V and J ends lost 10 bases and 2 bases, in that order; junction bases with no gene match: 5. CDR3 in DNA: TGTGCCATCAGGGGGACAACCTACAATGAGCAGTTCTTC. Encoded protein: CAIRGTTYNEQFF.

The chain has TRBV2 and TRBJ1-4; D ambiguous. CDR3 length: 14 residues. CDR1 and CDR2 (germline): SNHLY, FYNNEI. V was cut by 6 bases and J by 3 bases, with 11 bases left in between. Written as DNA, the CDR3 is TGTGCCAGCAGGAACGGGGTTGCTAATGAAAAACTGTTTTTT. Protein sequence: CASRNGVANEKLFF.

This clonotype was recorded a few times. The rearrangement links TRBV7-6 to TRBJ2-1, with 7 bases identical to TRBD1. The J segment lost 12 bases and the V segment lost 5 bases, leaving 16 bases of the junction unmatched. This CDR3 region has 15 residues. In germline, CDR1 is SGHVS, CDR2 FNYEAQ. The CDR3 DNA is TGTGCCAGCAGCCGATACAGGGGTGAGGAGTTCGGGCAGTTCTTC. The encoded protein is CASSRYRGEEFGQFF.

This rearrangement joins TRBV7-8 to TRBJ1-2, with D possibly being TRBD1 (5 bases). Trimming shortened V by 5 bases and J by 2 bases, and 15 bases separated the two germline ends. Per germline, CDR1 SGHVS and CDR2 FQNEAQ. The CDR3 runs to 15 residues. DNA for the CDR3: TGTGCCAGCAGCGCTCCGGGACGACCCAACTATGGCTACACCTTC. Protein: CASSAPGRPNYGYTF. The full variable domain, rest sourced from reference TRBV7-8 and TRBJ1-2, is GAGVSQSPRYKVAKRGQDVALRCDPISGHVSLFWYQQALGQGPEFLTYFQNEAQLDKSGLPSDRFFAERPEGSVSTLKIQRTQQEDSAVYLCASSAPGRPNYGYTFGSGTRLTVV.

The V gene is TRBV19, the J gene TRBJ2-7, with 11 bases that match TRBD1. V lost 6 bases to trimming and J lost 6 bases; unmatched junction nucleotides: 4. CDR3 length: 13 residues. The germline CDR1 and CDR2 sequences are LNHDA and SQIVND (reference sequence). CDR3 DNA sequence: TGTGCCAGTAGCCCGGACAGGGGGCGCGAGCAGTACTTC. Protein sequence: CASSPDRGREQYF.

This clonotype was detected a few times. The CDR3 DNA reads TGTGCCAGCAGTGGATGGGACGCGCCCCTCGAGGAGACCCAGTACTTC. Encoded protein: CASSGWDAPLEETQYF. The chain combines TRBV11-2 with TRBJ2-5; either TRBD1 or TRBD2 may fit D (5 bases each). The germline gives CDR1 SGHAT, CDR2 FQNNGV. This CDR3 is 16 amino acids long. V was shortened by 6 bases and J by 5 bases, with 22 bases between the two germline ends.

The sample holds a few counts of this clonotype. The chain uses TRBV2 and TRBJ2-7; no clear D. Germline V lookup: CDR1 SNHLY, CDR2 FYNNEI. The CDR3 is 13 residues long. Trimming removed 6 bases at V and 3 bases at J, with 12 bases between. CDR3: CASRPDANYEQYF. CDR3 nucleotides: TGTGCCAGCAGACCCGACGCCAACTACGAGCAGTACTTC.